This T cell receptor (beta chain) appears in the sequencing data of a study of low-dose radiotherapy and immunotherapy resistance in tumors. Time point reported: before trial treatment. The donors, trial participants, received nivolumab, ipilimumab, aspirin, low-dose cyclophosphamide and low-dose radiotherapy. This CDR3 contains 13 residues. V lost 3 bases, J lost 4 bases, and 7 bases lay in between. First-strand cDNA relied on TRAV- and TRBV-specific primers spanning alpha and beta chains. With a V-primer adapter and a constant-region primer, TCRs were amplified for about 20 PCR cycles. One entry per CDR3 protein results from TCRdb running MiXCR on the reads. The table includes 75,000 to 95,000 distinct CDR3 sequences, approximately 20% detected once.

Sequences were derived from PBMCs, sampled before treatment. The receptor was isolated from a male donor with prostate cancer. The chain is built from TRBV12-3 or TRBV12-4 and TRBJ1-5; D is unclear. CDR3 residues: CASSFSQNQPQHF. CDR3 in DNA: TGTGCCAGCAGTTTTTCCCAAAATCAGCCCCAGCATTTT.